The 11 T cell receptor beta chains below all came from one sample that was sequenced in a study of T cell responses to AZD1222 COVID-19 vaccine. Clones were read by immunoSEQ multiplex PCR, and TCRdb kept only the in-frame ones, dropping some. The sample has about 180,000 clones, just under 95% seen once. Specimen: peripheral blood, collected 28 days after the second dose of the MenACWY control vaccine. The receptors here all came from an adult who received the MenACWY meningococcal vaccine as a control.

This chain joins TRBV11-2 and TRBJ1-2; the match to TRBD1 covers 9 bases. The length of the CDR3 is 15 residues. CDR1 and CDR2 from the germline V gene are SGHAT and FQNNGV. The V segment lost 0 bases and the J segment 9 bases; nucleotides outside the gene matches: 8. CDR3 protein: CASSLDHLTGGRYTF. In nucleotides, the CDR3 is TGTGCCAGCAGCTTAGATCACCTGACAGGGGGGCGCTACACCTTC.

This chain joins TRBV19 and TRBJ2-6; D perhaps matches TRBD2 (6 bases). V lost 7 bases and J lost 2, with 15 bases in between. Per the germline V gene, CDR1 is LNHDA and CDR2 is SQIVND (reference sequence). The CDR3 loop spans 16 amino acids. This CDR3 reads CASNPGGVTGANVLTF. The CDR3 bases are TGTGCCAGTAACCCAGGAGGGGTAACTGGGGCCAACGTCCTGACTTTC.

The CDR3 loop is CASSPDTYGYTF. The CDR3 DNA is TGCGCCAGCAGCCCGGACACCTATGGCTACACCTTC. V gene TRBV5-1 combines with J gene TRBJ1-2; tentative D call: TRBD1 (5 bases). The CDR3 is made up of 12 amino acids. V lost 4 bases to trimming and J lost 4 bases, with 8 bases between them. Germline V CDR1 and CDR2: SGHRS, YFSETQ.

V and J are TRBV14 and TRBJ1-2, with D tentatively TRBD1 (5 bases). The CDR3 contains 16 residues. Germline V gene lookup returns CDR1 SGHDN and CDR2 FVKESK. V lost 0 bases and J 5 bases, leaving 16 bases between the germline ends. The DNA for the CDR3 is TGTGCCAGCAGCCAAGAAGGGGCTCGAGGGGCTTATGGCTACACCTTC. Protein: CASSQEGARGAYGYTF.

The CDR3 protein is CASSFSGTDSYGYTF. The CDR3 coding sequence is TGTGCCAGCAGCTTTTCCGGGACAGATTCGTATGGCTACACCTTC. The chain employs TRBV6-5 and TRBJ1-2, with 7 bases identical to TRBD1. With 6 bases clipped from V and 5 bases from J, the junction kept 12 bases outside the gene matches. CDR3 length equals 15 residues. From germline, CDR1 is MNHEY and CDR2 SVGAGI.

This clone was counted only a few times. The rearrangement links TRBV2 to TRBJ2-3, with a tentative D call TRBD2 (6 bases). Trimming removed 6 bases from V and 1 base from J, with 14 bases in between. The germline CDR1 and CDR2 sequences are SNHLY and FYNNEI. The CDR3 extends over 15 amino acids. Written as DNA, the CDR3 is TGTGCCAGCAGCCGAAGAGCGGGCGGCACAGATACGCAGTATTTT. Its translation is CASSRRAGGTDTQYF.

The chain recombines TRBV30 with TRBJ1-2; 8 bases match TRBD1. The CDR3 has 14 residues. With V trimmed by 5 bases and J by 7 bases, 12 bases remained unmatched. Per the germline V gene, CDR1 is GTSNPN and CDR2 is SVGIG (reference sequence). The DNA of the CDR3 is TGTGCCTGGGGCTCCCAGACAGGGGTTTTTGGCTACACCTTC. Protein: CAWGSQTGVFGYTF. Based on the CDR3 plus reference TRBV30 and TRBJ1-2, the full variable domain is SQTIHQWPATLVQPVGSPLSLECTVEGTSNPNLYWYRQAAGRGLQLLFYSVGIGQISSEVPQNLSASRPQDRQFILSSKKLLLSDSGFYLCAWGSQTGVFGYTFGSGTRLTVV.

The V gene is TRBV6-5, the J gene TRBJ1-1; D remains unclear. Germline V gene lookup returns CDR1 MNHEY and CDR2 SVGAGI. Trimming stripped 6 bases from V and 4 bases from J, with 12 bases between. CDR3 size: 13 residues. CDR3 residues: CASRTPQRTEAFF. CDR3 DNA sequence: TGTGCCAGCAGAACCCCACAGCGCACTGAAGCTTTCTTT.

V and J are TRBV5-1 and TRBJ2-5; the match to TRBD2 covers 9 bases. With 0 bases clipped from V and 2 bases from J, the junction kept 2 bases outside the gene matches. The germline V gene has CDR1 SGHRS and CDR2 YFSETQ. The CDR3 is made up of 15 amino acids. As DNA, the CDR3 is TGCGCCAGCAGCTTGGTGGCGGGGGGGCAAGAGACCCAGTACTTC. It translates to CASSLVAGGQETQYF.

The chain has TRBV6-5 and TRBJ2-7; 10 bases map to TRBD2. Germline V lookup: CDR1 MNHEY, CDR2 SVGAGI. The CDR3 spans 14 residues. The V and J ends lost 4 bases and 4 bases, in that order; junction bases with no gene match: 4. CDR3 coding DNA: TGTGCCAGCAGTTTAGGACTAGCGGTATACGAGCAGTACTTC. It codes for CASSLGLAVYEQYF.

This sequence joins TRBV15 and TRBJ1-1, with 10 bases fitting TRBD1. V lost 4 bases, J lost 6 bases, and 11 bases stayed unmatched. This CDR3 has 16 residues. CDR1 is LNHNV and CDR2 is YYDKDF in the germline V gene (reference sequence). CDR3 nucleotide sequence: TGTGCCACCAGCAAAAGGGACAGGGGCCATCACGCTGAAGCTTTCTTT. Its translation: CATSKRDRGHHAEAFF.